In this sample, the clone carrying this TCR beta chain turned up once. Since a much larger clone is just one base distant, this may be a read error. This sample was taken from a study of T cells in Graves' hyperthyroidism and ophthalmopathy. J was trimmed by 5 bases and V by 4 bases; bases with no gene match: 9. This CDR3 has 17 amino acids. The germline V gene encodes CDR1 DFQATT and CDR2 SNEGSKA (reference sequence). TCR beta CDR3 regions were amplified from RNA transcripts. When the TCR CDR3 underwent first-round RT-PCR, the HTBI primer set was used. TCRdb called the multiplex PCR reads again in MiXCR, with one record for every CDR3 protein. The table has under 750,000 distinct CDR3 sequences, around 20% seen once; the top ten hold 15% to 20%.

This receptor was taken from a woman between 50 and 59 years old with Graves' hyperthyroidism that later progressed to Graves' ophthalmopathy. Sequences were obtained from blood. The chain employs TRBV20-1 and TRBJ2-3; 16 nucleotides line up with TRBD2. The CDR3 is CSATGTSGGAGIDTQYF. The CDR3 DNA reads as TGCAGTGCTACCGGGACTAGCGGGGGGGCAGGCATAGATACGCAGTATTTT.